This T cell receptor (beta chain) was obtained from a study of CD8 T cells in ankylosing spondylitis. Study-wide findings and caveats: In reactive arthritis synovial fluid and blood, some motif variants had been reported before. Clones linked to disease, bearing a CD8+ phenotype, were relatively rare in peripheral blood.

5'-RACE, quantitative and with molecular barcodes, yielded the TCR beta libraries. TCRdb called the 5' RACE reads again in MiXCR, with one record for every CDR3 protein. In the table there are some 39,000 distinct CDR3 sequences, about an eighth of which are singletons. In germline, CDR1 is DFQATT, CDR2 SNEGSKA (reference sequence). Trimming shortened V by 0 bases and J by 11 bases, and 11 bases separated the two germline ends. The CDR3 sequence is 13 residues long. This clonotype showed up many times. What it binds is not known. Sequenced: synovial fluid, either unsorted or a sorted T cell fraction (not recorded which). This receptor was identified in a male donor with ankylosing spondylitis. The chain has TRBV20-1 and TRBJ1-6, with D unclear. The CDR3 is CSARDGDGTPLHF. CDR3 DNA sequence: TGCAGTGCTAGAGATGGTGATGGGACACCCCTCCACTTT.